A selection of T cell receptor beta chains follows, all from one sample in a study of a mutant IDH1 vaccine in newly diagnosed glioma. Which antigens these TCRs recognize remains unknown. This table comes from immunoSEQ multiplex PCR, and its TCRdb copy is limited to in-frame clones, with some not included. The data contain 25,000 to 30,000 clones, 70% to 90% of them singletons. The sequencing here drew on PBMCs, taken from a glioma patient whose treatment included an IDH1 peptide vaccine. The receptors come from a man between 18 and 35 years old with glioma. Both conserved end residues are part of each CDR3. Fields, in order: J gene, D gene, V gene, clone size, CDR3 protein, CDR3 DNA. The D gene is left open where the match is weak. Only some rows state a clone size, as once, few, many or a class for expanded clones.

J gene: TRBJ1-5; D gene: -; V gene: TRBV7-9; clone size: -; CDR3 protein: CASTGTDSMAQHF; CDR3 DNA: TGTGCCAGCACGGGGACGGACAGTATGGCCCAGCATTTT
J gene: TRBJ1-2; D gene: TRBD1; V gene: TRBV7-2; clone size: -; CDR3 protein: CASSLGLQGVHGYTF; CDR3 DNA: TGTGCCAGCAGCTTAGGCCTACAGGGGGTACATGGCTACACCTTC
J gene: TRBJ2-5; D gene: -; V gene: TRBV30; clone size: -; CDR3 protein: CAWSKSSETQYF; CDR3 DNA: TGTGCCTGGAGTAAAAGTAGTGAGACCCAGTACTTC
J gene: TRBJ1-5; D gene: -; V gene: TRBV30; clone size: -; CDR3 protein: CAWSVIGRVQHF; CDR3 DNA: TGTGCCTGGAGTGTCATCGGGCGGGTTCAGCATTTT
J gene: TRBJ2-3; D gene: -; V gene: TRBV5-1; clone size: -; CDR3 protein: CASSLGYSTSTDTQYF; CDR3 DNA: TGCGCCAGCAGCCTGGGGTACTCCACTAGCACAGATACGCAGTATTTT
J gene: TRBJ1-1; D gene: -; V gene: TRBV4-2; clone size: once; CDR3 protein: CASSPRGTEAFF; CDR3 DNA: TGTGCCAGCAGCCCCCGAGGCACTGAAGCTTTCTTT
J gene: TRBJ2-6; D gene: TRBD2; V gene: TRBV4-2; clone size: -; CDR3 protein: CASSQGTRVFGANVLTF; CDR3 DNA: TGTGCCAGCAGCCAAGGGACTAGGGTCTTCGGGGCCAACGTCCTGACTTTC
J gene: TRBJ1-2; D gene: -; V gene: TRBV30; clone size: -; CDR3 protein: CAWTPRGSYGYTF; CDR3 DNA: TGTGCCTGGACCCCGAGAGGGAGCTATGGCTACACCTTC
J gene: TRBJ1-5; D gene: -; V gene: TRBV4-1; clone size: -; CDR3 protein: CASSQDLTNQPQHF; CDR3 DNA: TGCGCCAGCAGCCAAGACCTGACCAATCAGCCCCAGCATTTT
J gene: TRBJ2-7; D gene: -; V gene: TRBV2; clone size: -; CDR3 protein: CASRPIGTIYEQYF; CDR3 DNA: TGTGCCAGCAGACCGATAGGGACAATCTACGAGCAGTACTTC
J gene: TRBJ2-1; D gene: -; V gene: TRBV15; clone size: -; CDR3 protein: CATSGPTGTYNEQFF; CDR3 DNA: TGTGCCACCAGCGGACCTACCGGGACTTACAATGAGCAGTTCTTC